These 27 T cell receptor beta chains share one sample of origin, sequenced in a study of blood T cells in healthy people across ages. Primed by a sample-barcoded 5' primer and a J-beta primer mix, a second PCR proceeded for 7 to 11 cycles. TCRdb re-derived calls from the 5' RACE reads in MiXCR, one entry per CDR3 protein. The data show some 1.4 million distinct CDR3 sequences, roughly 45% seen once. Material for sequencing was blood. The receptors stem from a woman aged 18-29 years in good health.

This chain connects TRBV12-5 to TRBJ1-5; D perhaps matches TRBD1 (5 bases). This CDR3 has 17 residues. From germline, CDR1 is LGHNT and CDR2 FRNRAP. The V gene lost 0 bases and the J gene lost 2 bases, with 14 bases spanning the gap. CDR3: CASGLVSGGKGNQPQHF. The CDR3 bases are TGTGCTAGTGGTTTGGTATCCGGGGGAAAGGGCAATCAGCCCCAGCATTTT.

CDR3 bases: TGTGCCATCAGTGGGACCCCTGATCTCCCGGGTGAGCAGTTCTTC. Encoded protein: CAISGTPDLPGEQFF. This sequence joins TRBV10-3 and TRBJ2-1; D is unclear. CDR1 and CDR2 (germline): ENHRY, SYGVKD. The CDR3 totals 15 residues. V was trimmed by 4 bases and J by 9 bases, leaving 19 bases between them.

V and J are TRBV10-2 and TRBJ1-2, with TRBD1 matching 11 bases. This CDR3 comprises 13 residues. Germline values: CDR1 WSHSY, CDR2 SAAADI. V gave up 10 bases and J gave up 5 bases; unmatched junction bases: 6. The CDR3 DNA sequence: TGCGCCACTGGGACAGGGGGATGGTATGGCTACACCTTC. Amino acids: CATGTGGWYGYTF.

As concerns this clonotype: At one boundary the junction diverges from the germline segment, which might be a read error. The chain employs TRBV5-1 and TRBJ2-3; TRBD1 aligns across 9 bases. Germline-derived CDR1 and CDR2 are SGHRS and YFSETQ. The CDR3 totals 15 residues. In DNA form, the CDR3 reads TGCGCCAACAGCTTGGGCGGGACAGGGAAGGATACGCAGTATTTT. It codes for CANSLGGTGKDTQYF. Full variable domain (rest looked up from reference TRBV5-1 and TRBJ2-3): KAGVTQTPRYLIKTRGQQVTLSCSPISGHRSVSWYQQTPGQGLQFLFEYFSETQRNKGNFPGRFSGRQFSNSRSEMNVSTLELGDSALYLCANSLGGTGKDTQYFGPGTRLTVL.

The chain carries TRBV29-1 and TRBJ2-4; 11 nucleotides align to TRBD1. J gave up 13 bases and V 3 bases, and 8 bases lay outside the gene matches. The CDR3 is made up of 13 amino acids. Germline assignment: CDR1 SQVTM and CDR2 ANQGSEA. CDR3 coding DNA: TGCAGCGTTGACGGACAGGGGGCGGGGGAGCAGTACTTC. This translates into CSVDGQGAGEQYF.

The CDR3 here is CASSSEAGGGNTEAFF. The CDR3 DNA sequence: TGCGCCAGCAGCTCCGAAGCGGGAGGTGGGAACACTGAAGCTTTCTTT. The chain recombines TRBV5-1 with TRBJ1-1; D is undetermined. This CDR3 has 16 amino acids. V shed 3 bases and J shed 1 base, with 16 bases lying between them. Germline CDR1 reads SGHRS; CDR2 reads YFSETQ.

The chain employs TRBV20-1 and TRBJ1-4; possible D gene TRBD1, 6 bases. Germline-derived CDR1 and CDR2 are DFQATT and SNEGSKA (reference sequence). Trimming took 6 bases from V and 6 from J, leaving 14 bases between them. CDR3 length: 13 residues. CDR3 sequence reads: CSAPARGDEKLFF. In DNA, the CDR3 is TGCAGTGCCCCAGCCAGGGGCGATGAAAAACTGTTTTTT.

V gene TRBV7-9 combines with J gene TRBJ2-7; D tentatively reads TRBD1 or TRBD2 (5 bases each). CDR1 is SEHNR, CDR2 FQNEAQ, per germline (reference sequence). The CDR3 totals 16 residues. Trimming removed 6 bases from V and 7 bases from J, with 25 bases in between. Here the CDR3 DNA reads TGTGCCAGCAGTCGGATAACCGGGGCAGGGTTGGGGGAGCAGTACTTC. Translation gives CASSRITGAGLGEQYF.

The chain combines TRBV20-1 with TRBJ2-5; 13 nucleotides agree with TRBD2. Germline V lookup: CDR1 DFQATT, CDR2 SNEGSKA (reference sequence). The CDR3 spans 17 residues. J was trimmed by 5 bases and V by 3 bases; bases with no gene match: 12. In DNA form, the CDR3 reads TGCAGTGCTAGGGAAACTAGCGGGGGGGCCGTAATGGAGACCCAGTACTTC. It specifies CSARETSGGAVMETQYF.

This chain links TRBV18 with TRBJ2-1; D perhaps matches TRBD2 (5 bases). Trimming removed 8 bases at V and 9 bases at J, with 20 bases between. CDR3 length equals 14 residues. CDR1 and CDR2 (germline): KGHSH, LQKENI. The CDR3 region is CASAASDFFGEQFF. In DNA, the CDR3 is TGTGCCAGCGCAGCCTCGGACTTTTTTGGTGAGCAGTTCTTC.

The chain recombines TRBV6-5 with TRBJ1-2; 7 nucleotides agree with TRBD1. Germline CDR1 and CDR2: MNHEY and SVGAGI. The length of the CDR3 is 14 residues. V shed 5 bases and J 6 bases; nucleotides not matched to a gene: 9. CDR3 in amino acids: CASSTLDRVHGYTF. The CDR3 coding sequence is TGTGCCAGCAGTACCCTAGACAGGGTACATGGCTACACCTTC.

Concerning this clonotype: Just one base apart from a much larger clone, this may be a read error. The V call is TRBV20-1, the J call TRBJ1-5; D gene uncertain. The CDR3 contains 12 residues. In germline, CDR1 is DFQATT, CDR2 SNEGSKA (reference sequence). The CDR3, as DNA: TGCAGTGCTAGAGGAGGGAATCAGTCCCAGCATTTT. This codes for CSARGGNQSQHF.

The rearrangement links TRBV6-1 to TRBJ2-7; D is possibly TRBD2 (5 bases). V lost 7 bases to trimming and J lost 6 bases, with 13 bases between them. From germline, CDR1 is MNHNS and CDR2 SASEGT. The length of the CDR3 is 12 residues. This CDR3 is CASKGSVVEQYF. CDR3 in DNA: TGTGCCAGCAAGGGTAGCGTCGTCGAGCAGTACTTC.

The rearrangement uses TRBV7-8 and TRBJ1-5; 8 bases match TRBD1. The germline V gene encodes CDR1 SGHVS and CDR2 FQNEAQ. V was pared by 5 bases and J by 0 bases, with 12 bases of the junction left unmatched. CDR3 length: 18 residues. CDR3 sequence: CASSRVDRAGDSNQPQHF. Here the CDR3 DNA reads TGTGCCAGCAGCCGCGTGGACAGGGCGGGGGATAGCAATCAGCCCCAGCATTTT.

This clonotype was picked up a small number of times. This chain uses TRBV27 with TRBJ2-7, with D perhaps assigned TRBD1 or TRBD2 (5 bases each). The CDR3 is 15 amino acids. V gave up 3 bases and J gave up 1 base, with 13 bases separating them. Germline V gene lookup returns CDR1 MNHEY and CDR2 SMNVEV (reference sequence). The CDR3 DNA follows: TGTGCCAGCAGTTTTGGGGGAGTCAGGTCCTACGAGCAGTACTTC. As protein: CASSFGGVRSYEQYF.

In this sample, this clonotype turned up once. This chain joins TRBV6-1 and TRBJ1-3; TRBD1 is a possible D gene (6 bases). The CDR3 contains 15 residues. With 6 bases removed from V and 4 bases from J, the gap between germline ends came to 16 bases. Germline CDR1 MNHNS, CDR2 SASEGT. The CDR3 sequence: CASSLTGIFGNTIYF. For the CDR3, the DNA is TGTGCCAGCAGCCTTACAGGGATCTTCGGAAACACCATATATTTT.

This clonotype was counted between two and nine times. The chain uses TRBV7-9 and TRBJ2-1; the D gene is possibly TRBD1 (6 bases). Matching the DNA end better, TRBJ2-7 makes the J call doubtful. Germline CDR1 SEHNR, CDR2 FQNEAQ (reference sequence). CDR3 length equals 15 residues. The CDR3 reads CASSSRTETHNEQYF. The CDR3 DNA reads as TGTGCCAGCAGCTCCCGGACAGAAACCCACAATGAGCAGTACTTC.

This clonotype was seen more than once but under ten times. The chain uses TRBV7-8 and TRBJ2-3, with 9 bases lining up with TRBD2. This CDR3 has 18 residues. Looked up from germline, CDR1 is SGHVS and CDR2 is FQNEAQ. J lost 2 bases, V lost 0 bases, and 9 bases had no gene match. The CDR3 region has the DNA TGTGCCAGCAGCTTAGCACCCCTGCGGGGGGGCCTCACAGATACGCAGTATTTT. Residues: CASSLAPLRGGLTDTQYF.

Notes on this clonotype: It differs at one base from a far larger clone, so likely a read error. The DNA of the CDR3 is TGTACCAGCAGCTTAAGCGGGGATACGCAGTATTTT. As protein: CTSSLSGDTQYF. The chain employs TRBV7-3 and TRBJ2-3, with D maybe TRBD2 (6 bases). CDR1 and CDR2 from the germline V gene are SGHTA and FQGTGA. The CDR3 totals 12 residues.

The J gene is TRBJ2-1, the V gene TRBV5-4, with a weak D call TRBD2 (5 bases). V was trimmed by 4 bases and J by 7 bases, leaving 12 bases between them. The germline V gene has CDR1 SGHNT and CDR2 YYREEE (reference sequence). CDR3 size: 13 residues. The CDR3 nucleotides are TGTGCCAGCAGCCCTAGCTGGGTGAATGAGCAGTTCTTC. This encodes CASSPSWVNEQFF.

This clonotype was counted only a few times. The chain combines TRBV11-2 with TRBJ2-1; a weak D match, TRBD2 (6 bases). The V gene's germline CDR1 is SGHAT and CDR2 FQNNGV. The CDR3 contains 14 residues. The V end was cut by 8 bases, the J end by 4 bases, with 15 bases between. The CDR3 sequence is CASVGDSGYNEQFF. The CDR3 DNA is TGTGCCAGCGTTGGGGATAGCGGATACAATGAGCAGTTCTTC.

The V call is TRBV6-1, the J call TRBJ2-1; TRBD2 agrees at 9 bases. The V and J ends lost 3 bases and 8 bases, in that order; junction bases with no gene match: 8. The CDR3 runs to 15 residues. Germline CDR1 and CDR2: MNHNS and SASEGT. The CDR3 DNA sequence: TGTGCCAGCAGTGAGGGGACTAGCCGGGTCGATGAGCAGTTCTTC. Protein product: CASSEGTSRVDEQFF.

This chain connects TRBV28 to TRBJ2-1, with 9 bases matching TRBD1. The J segment lost 7 bases and the V segment lost 6 bases, leaving 10 bases of the junction unmatched. CDR3 size: 15 residues. The V gene's germline CDR1 is MDHEN and CDR2 SYDVKM. In DNA form, the CDR3 reads TGTGCCAGCAGACAGGGACAGGGCTACGGGAATGAGCAGTTCTTC. Amino acids: CASRQGQGYGNEQFF.

V usage is TRBV4-1 and J usage is TRBJ1-1; the D is unclear. Per germline, CDR1 MGHRA and CDR2 YSYEKL. The CDR3 contains 13 residues. V dropped 3 bases and J dropped 7 bases, with 12 bases sitting between them. The CDR3 coding sequence is TGCGCCAGCAGCCAGGGAGGGTGGAGTGAAGCTTTCTTT. The encoded protein is CASSQGGWSEAFF.

In this sample, this clonotype turned up a few times. V usage is TRBV4-1 and J usage is TRBJ1-6, with D possibly TRBD1 on 5 matching bases. V dropped 4 bases and J dropped 7 bases, with 14 bases sitting between them. Germline V gene lookup returns CDR1 MGHRA and CDR2 YSYEKL. The CDR3 length is 15 residues. CDR3 coding DNA: TGCGCCAGCAGCCCTCCCGGACACTCGAATTCACCCCTCCACTTT. It encodes CASSPPGHSNSPLHF.

The chain has TRBV15 and TRBJ2-3; TRBD2 aligns across 9 bases. With 7 bases clipped from V and 6 bases from J, the junction kept 8 bases outside the gene matches. The CDR3 is made up of 14 amino acids. The V gene's germline CDR1 is LNHNV and CDR2 YYDKDF (reference sequence). The CDR3 DNA reads as TGTGCCACCAACCGCGGGGGGGCGAAGGATACGCAGTATTTT. Its translation: CATNRGGAKDTQYF.

This clonotype was picked up a small number of times. The chain carries TRBV29-1 and TRBJ2-1; 10 nucleotides align to TRBD2. Losses at the gene ends were 7 bases for V and 4 bases for J; bases not matched to a gene: 7. Germline CDR1 reads SQVTM; CDR2 reads ANQGSEA. The CDR3 runs to 14 residues. CDR3 sequence: CSAQSGGDYNEQFF. The CDR3 region has the DNA TGCAGCGCCCAGAGCGGGGGGGATTACAATGAGCAGTTCTTC.